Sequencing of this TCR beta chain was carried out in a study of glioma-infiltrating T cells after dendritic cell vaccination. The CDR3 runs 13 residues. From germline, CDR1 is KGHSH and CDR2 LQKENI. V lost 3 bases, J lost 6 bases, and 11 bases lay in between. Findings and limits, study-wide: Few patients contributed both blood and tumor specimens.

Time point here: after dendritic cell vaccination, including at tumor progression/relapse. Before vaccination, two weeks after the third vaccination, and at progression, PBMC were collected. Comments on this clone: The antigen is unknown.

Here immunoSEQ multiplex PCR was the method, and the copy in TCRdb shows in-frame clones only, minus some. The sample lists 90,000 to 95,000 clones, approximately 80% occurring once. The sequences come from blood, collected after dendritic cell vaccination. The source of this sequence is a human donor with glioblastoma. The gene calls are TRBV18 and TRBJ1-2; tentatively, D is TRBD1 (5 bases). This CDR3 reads CASSPTTEDGYTF. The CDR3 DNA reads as TGTGCCAGCTCACCGACGACAGAGGATGGCTACACCTTC.